One sample yielded the 3 T cell receptor beta chains listed below, sequenced in a study of cytomegalovirus exposure and HLA in healthy donors. In the PCR, 60 Vbeta and 13 Jbeta primers were used. Sequencing used immunoSEQ multiplex PCR; TCRdb keeps in-frame clones, though not all of them. The table has 150,000 to 200,000 clones, approximately 72% seen once; the top ten hold approximately 1.5%. Source material: PBMCs. The receptor source for this set is a man over 45 in good health and CMV-seronegative.

This chain uses TRBV7-2 with TRBJ2-7; a weak D match, TRBD1 (5 bases). The V end lost 2 bases, the J end lost 7 bases, and 12 bases lay between the germline ends. CDR3 size: 13 residues. Germline CDR1 is SGHTA and CDR2 is FQGNSA. The CDR3 reads CASSLNAGKEQYF. CDR3 sequence (DNA): TGTGCCAGCAGCTTAAACGCAGGGAAGGAGCAGTACTTC.

V and J are TRBV27 and TRBJ1-1; 8 nucleotides line up with TRBD1. Trimming took 4 bases from V and 0 from J; bases not matched to a gene: 10. The length of the CDR3 is 17 residues. Germline lookup yields CDR1 MNHEY and CDR2 SMNVEV (reference sequence). The CDR3 loop reads CASSSRTGSWMNTEAFF. CDR3 nucleotide sequence: TGTGCCAGCAGTTCGCGGACAGGGAGCTGGATGAACACTGAAGCTTTCTTT.

This clone was seen once. The J gene is TRBJ2-2, the V gene TRBV4-1; D may be TRBD2 (6 bases). The V gene's germline CDR1 is MGHRA and CDR2 YSYEKL. Trimming cost V 0 bases and J 7 bases, with 21 bases left between them. The CDR3 totals 18 residues. In DNA, the CDR3 is TGCGCCAGCAGCCAAGATCATCCGGGAGCCACTCTAGGCGGGGAGCTGTTTTTT. This encodes CASSQDHPGATLGGELFF.